This T cell receptor (beta chain) was documented in a study of neurological immune-mediated disorders. One entry per CDR3 protein, called by TCRdb with MiXCR from the 5' RACE reads. The top ten clones hold more than 3.5% of a sample with about 50,000 distinct CDR3 sequences, about 15% of them seen once. Findings and caveats of the study: None of the CDR3 amino acid sequences of expanded clones were shared across subjects, and this suggested private repertoires in all groups.

To note about this clonotype: Its cognate antigen is unknown. Given a much more abundant clone one base away, this may be a read error.

This CDR3 is built from 14 residues. In germline, CDR1 is LGHDT, CDR2 YNNKEL (reference sequence). V was shortened by 4 bases and J by 6 bases, with 12 bases between the two germline ends. The specimen sequenced was PBMCs. This chain connects TRBV3-1 to TRBJ1-4, with a weak D call TRBD1 (5 bases). The receptor's source is a man between 60 and 75 years old in good health. The CDR3 spells CASSLGRGDEKLFF. CDR3 coding DNA: TGTGCCAGCAGCCTCGGAAGGGGCGATGAAAAACTGTTTTTT.